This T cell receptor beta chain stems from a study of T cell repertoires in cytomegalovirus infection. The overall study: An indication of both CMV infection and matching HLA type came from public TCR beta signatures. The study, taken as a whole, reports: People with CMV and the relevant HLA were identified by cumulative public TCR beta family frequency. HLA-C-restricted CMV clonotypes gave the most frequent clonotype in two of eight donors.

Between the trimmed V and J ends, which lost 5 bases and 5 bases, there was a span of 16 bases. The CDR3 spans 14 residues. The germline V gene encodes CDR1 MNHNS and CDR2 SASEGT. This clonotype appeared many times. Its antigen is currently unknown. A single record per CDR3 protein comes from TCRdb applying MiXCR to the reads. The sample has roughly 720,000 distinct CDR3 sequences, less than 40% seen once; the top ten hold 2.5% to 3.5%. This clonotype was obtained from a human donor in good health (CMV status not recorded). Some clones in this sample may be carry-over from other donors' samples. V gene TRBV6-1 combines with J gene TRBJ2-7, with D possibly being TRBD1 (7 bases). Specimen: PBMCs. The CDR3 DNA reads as TGTGCCAGCAGTCCCGGAGGGGGCCGGAACGAGCAGTACTTC. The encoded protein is CASSPGGGRNEQYF.